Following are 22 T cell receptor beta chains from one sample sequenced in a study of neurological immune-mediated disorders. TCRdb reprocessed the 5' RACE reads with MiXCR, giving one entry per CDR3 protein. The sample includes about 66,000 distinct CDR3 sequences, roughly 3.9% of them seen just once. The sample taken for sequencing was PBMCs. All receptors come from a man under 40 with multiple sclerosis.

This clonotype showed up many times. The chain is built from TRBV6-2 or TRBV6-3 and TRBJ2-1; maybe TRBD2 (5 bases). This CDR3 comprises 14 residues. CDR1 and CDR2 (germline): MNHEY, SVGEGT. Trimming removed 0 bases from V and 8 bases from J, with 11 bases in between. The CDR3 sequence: CASSYSRGFDEQFF. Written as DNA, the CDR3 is TGTGCCAGCAGTTACTCGAGAGGGTTCGATGAGCAGTTCTTC.

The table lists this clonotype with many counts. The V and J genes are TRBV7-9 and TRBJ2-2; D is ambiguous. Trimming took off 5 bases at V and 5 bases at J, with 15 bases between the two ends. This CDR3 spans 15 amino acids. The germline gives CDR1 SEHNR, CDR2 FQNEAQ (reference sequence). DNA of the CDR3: TGTGCCAGCAGCCCCGGGTCCCTGAGTACCGGGGAGCTGTTTTTT. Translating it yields CASSPGSLSTGELFF. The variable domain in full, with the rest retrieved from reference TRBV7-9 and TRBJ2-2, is DTGVSQNPRHKITKRGQNVTFRCDPISEHNRLYWYRQTLGQGPEFLTYFQNEAQLEKSRLLSDRFSAERPKGSFSTLEIQRTEQGDSAMYLCASSPGSLSTGELFFGEGSRLTVL.

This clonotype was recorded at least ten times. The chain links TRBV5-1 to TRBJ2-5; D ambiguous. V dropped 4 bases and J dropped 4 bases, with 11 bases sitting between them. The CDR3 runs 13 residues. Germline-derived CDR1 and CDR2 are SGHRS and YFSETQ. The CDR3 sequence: CASSPTVGETQYF. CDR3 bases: TGCGCCAGCAGCCCCACCGTGGGAGAGACCCAGTACTTC. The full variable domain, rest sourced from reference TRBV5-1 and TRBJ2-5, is KAGVTQTPRYLIKTRGQQVTLSCSPISGHRSVSWYQQTPGQGLQFLFEYFSETQRNKGNFPGRFSGRQFSNSRSEMNVSTLELGDSALYLCASSPTVGETQYFGPGTRLLVL.

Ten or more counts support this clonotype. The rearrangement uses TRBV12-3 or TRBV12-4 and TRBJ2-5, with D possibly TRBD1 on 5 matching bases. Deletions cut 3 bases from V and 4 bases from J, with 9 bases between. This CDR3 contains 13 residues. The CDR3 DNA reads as TGTGCCAGCAGTTTCAATAGGGGAGAGACCCAGTACTTC. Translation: CASSFNRGETQYF.

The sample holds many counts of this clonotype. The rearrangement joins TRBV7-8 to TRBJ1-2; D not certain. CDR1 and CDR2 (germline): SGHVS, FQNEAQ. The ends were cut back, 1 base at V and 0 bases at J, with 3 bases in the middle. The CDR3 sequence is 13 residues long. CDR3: CASSLEANYGYTF. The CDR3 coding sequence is TGTGCCAGCAGCTTAGAGGCTAACTATGGCTACACCTTC.

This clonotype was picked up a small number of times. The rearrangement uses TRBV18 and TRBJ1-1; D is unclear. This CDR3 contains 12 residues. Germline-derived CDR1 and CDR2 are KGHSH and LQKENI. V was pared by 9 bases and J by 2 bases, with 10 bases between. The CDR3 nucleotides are TGTGCCAGTCTTGATCTTAACACTGAAGCTTTCTTT. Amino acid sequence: CASLDLNTEAFF.

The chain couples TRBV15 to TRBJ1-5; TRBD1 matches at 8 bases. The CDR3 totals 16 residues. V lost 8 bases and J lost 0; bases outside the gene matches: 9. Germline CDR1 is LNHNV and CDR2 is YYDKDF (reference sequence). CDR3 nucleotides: TGTGCCACCCAAACCAGGGGGCCTAATAGCAATCAGCCCCAGCATTTT. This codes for CATQTRGPNSNQPQHF.

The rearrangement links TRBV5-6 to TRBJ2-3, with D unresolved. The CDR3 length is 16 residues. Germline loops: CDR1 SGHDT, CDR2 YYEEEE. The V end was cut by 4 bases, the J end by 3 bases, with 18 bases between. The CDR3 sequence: CASSHLLVVGTDTQYF. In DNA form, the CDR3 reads TGTGCCAGCAGCCACCTCCTAGTAGTGGGTACAGATACGCAGTATTTT.

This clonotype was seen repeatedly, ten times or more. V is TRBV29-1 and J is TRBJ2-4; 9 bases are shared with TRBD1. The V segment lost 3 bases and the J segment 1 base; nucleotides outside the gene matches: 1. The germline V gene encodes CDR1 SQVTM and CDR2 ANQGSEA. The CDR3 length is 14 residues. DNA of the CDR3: TGCAGCGTTGAGGGGACAGGGGCCAAAAACATTCAGTACTTC. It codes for CSVEGTGAKNIQYF.

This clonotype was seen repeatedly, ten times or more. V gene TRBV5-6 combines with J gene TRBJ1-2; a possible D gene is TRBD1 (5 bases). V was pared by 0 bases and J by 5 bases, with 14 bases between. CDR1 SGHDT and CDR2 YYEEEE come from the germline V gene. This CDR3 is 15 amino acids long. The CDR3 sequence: CASSLDRSPRYGYTF. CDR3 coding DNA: TGTGCCAGCAGCTTGGACAGGTCGCCGAGGTATGGCTACACCTTC.

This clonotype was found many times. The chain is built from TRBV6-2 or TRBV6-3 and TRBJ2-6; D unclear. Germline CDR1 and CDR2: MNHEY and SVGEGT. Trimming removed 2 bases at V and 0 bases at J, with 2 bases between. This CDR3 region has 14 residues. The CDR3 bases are TGTGCCAGCAGTTACAGCTCTGGGGCCAACGTCCTGACTTTC. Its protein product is CASSYSSGANVLTF.

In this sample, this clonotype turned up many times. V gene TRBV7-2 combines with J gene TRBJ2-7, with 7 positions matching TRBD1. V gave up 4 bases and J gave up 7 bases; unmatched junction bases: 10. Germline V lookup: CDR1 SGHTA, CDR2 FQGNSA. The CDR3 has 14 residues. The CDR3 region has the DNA TGTGCCAGCAGCTCCGAGATCACAGGGGATGAGCAGTACTTC. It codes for CASSSEITGDEQYF.

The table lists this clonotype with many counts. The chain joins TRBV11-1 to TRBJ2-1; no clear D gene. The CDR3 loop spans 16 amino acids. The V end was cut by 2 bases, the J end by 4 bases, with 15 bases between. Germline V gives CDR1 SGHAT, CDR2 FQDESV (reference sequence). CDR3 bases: TGTGCCAGCAGCTTATCTTTAGGCCATACATACAATGAGCAGTTCTTC. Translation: CASSLSLGHTYNEQFF.

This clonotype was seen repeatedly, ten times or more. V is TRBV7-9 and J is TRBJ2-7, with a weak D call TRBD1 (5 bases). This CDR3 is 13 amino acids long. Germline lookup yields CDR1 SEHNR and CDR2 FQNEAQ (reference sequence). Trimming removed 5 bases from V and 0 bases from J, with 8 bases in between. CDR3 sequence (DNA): TGTGCCAGCAGCCCACAGGCCTCCTACGAGCAGTACTTC. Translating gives CASSPQASYEQYF.

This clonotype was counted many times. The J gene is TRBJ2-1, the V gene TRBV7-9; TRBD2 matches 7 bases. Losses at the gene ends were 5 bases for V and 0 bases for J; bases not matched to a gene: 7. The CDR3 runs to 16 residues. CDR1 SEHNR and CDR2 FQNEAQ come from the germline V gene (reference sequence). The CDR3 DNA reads TGTGCCAGCAGCCTTATCCGCGGGAGCTCCTACAATGAGCAGTTCTTC. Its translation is CASSLIRGSSYNEQFF.

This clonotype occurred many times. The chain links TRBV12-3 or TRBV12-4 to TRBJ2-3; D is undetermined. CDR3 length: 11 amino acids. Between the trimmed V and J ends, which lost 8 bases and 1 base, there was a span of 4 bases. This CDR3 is CASQGTDTQYF. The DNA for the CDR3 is TGTGCCAGCCAGGGCACAGATACGCAGTATTTT.

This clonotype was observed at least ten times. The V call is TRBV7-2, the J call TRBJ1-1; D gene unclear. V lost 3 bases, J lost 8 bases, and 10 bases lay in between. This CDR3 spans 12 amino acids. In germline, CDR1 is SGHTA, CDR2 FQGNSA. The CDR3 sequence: CASSFISSEAFF. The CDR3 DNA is TGTGCCAGCAGCTTTATTTCGTCCGAAGCTTTCTTT.

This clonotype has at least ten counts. The CDR3 sequence is CATSSETDTQYF. The DNA for the CDR3 is TGTGCCACCAGCAGTGAGACAGATACGCAGTATTTT. The chain is built from TRBV15 and TRBJ2-3, with D uncertain. In germline, CDR1 is LNHNV, CDR2 YYDKDF (reference sequence). The CDR3 spans 12 residues. With 3 bases removed from V and 3 bases from J, the gap between germline ends came to 4 bases.

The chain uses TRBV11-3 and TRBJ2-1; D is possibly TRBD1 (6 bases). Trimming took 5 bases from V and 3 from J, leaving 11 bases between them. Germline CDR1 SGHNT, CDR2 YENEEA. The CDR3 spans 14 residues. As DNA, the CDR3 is TGTGCCAGCAGCGTAACAGGGTTCTACAATGAGCAGTTCTTC. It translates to CASSVTGFYNEQFF. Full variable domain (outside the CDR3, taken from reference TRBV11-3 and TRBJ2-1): EAGVVQSPRYKIIEKKQPVAFWCNPISGHNTLYWYLQNLGQGPELLIRYENEEAVDDSQLPKDRFSAERLKGVDSTLKIQPAELGDSAVYLCASSVTGFYNEQFFGPGTRLTVL.

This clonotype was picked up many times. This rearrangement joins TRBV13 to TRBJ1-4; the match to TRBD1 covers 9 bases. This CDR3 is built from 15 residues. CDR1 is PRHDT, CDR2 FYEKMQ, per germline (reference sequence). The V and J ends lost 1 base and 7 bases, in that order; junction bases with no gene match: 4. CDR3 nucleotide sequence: TGTGCCAGCAGCTTAGTGGGACAGGGTTTTGAAAAACTGTTTTTT. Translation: CASSLVGQGFEKLFF.

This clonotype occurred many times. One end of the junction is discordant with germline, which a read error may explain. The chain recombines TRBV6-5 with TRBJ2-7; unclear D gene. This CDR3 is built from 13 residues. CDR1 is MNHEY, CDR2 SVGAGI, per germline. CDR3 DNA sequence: TGTGCCAGCAGCAGAGTGACCTCCCACGAGCAGTACTTC. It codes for CASSRVTSHEQYF.

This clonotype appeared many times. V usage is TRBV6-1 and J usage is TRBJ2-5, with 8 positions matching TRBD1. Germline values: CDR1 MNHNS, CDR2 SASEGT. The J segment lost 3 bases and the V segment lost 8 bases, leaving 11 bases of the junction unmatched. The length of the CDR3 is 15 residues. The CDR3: CASGRGRGQEETQYF. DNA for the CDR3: TGTGCCAGCGGTCGAGGCAGGGGGCAAGAAGAGACCCAGTACTTC.